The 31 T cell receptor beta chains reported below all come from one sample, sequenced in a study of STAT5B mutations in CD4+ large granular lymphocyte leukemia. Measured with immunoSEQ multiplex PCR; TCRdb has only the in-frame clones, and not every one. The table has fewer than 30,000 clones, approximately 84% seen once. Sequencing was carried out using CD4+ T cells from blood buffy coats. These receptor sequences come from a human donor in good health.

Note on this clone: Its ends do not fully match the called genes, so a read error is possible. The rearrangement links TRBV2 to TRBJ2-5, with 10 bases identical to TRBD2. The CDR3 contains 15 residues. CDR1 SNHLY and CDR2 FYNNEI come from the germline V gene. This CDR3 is CASRPPIAGGEAQYF. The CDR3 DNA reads TGTGCCAGCAGGCCCCCGATAGCGGGGGGAGAGGCCCAGTACTTC. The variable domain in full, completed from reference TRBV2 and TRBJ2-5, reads EPEVTQTPSHQVTQMGQEVILRCVPISNHLYFYWYRQILGQKVEFLVSFYNNEISEKSEIFDDQFSVERPDGSNFTLKIRSTKLEDSAMYFCASRPPIAGGEAQYFGPGTRLLVL.

The CDR3 spells CASWGGTLSGELFF. The CDR3 DNA sequence: TGTGCCAGTTGGGGCGGGACGCTTTCCGGGGAGCTGTTTTTT. The chain carries TRBV19 and TRBJ2-2, with D possibly being TRBD2 (6 bases). The germline V gene has CDR1 LNHDA and CDR2 SQIVND (reference sequence). V lost 8 bases to trimming and J lost 6 bases, with 16 bases between them. The CDR3 has 14 amino acids.

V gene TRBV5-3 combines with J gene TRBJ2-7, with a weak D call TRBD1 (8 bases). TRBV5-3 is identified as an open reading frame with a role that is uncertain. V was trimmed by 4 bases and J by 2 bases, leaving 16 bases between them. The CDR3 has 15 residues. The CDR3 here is CARSQDREGAYEQYF. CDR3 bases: TGTGCCAGAAGCCAGGACAGGGAGGGCGCCTACGAGCAGTACTTC.

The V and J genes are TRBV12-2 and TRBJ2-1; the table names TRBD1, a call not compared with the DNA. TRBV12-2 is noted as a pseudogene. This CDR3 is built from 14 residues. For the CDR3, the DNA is TGTGCAAGTCGCTTAGCCCAGCAGGCGAATGAGCAGTTCTTC. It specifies CASRLAQQANEQFF.

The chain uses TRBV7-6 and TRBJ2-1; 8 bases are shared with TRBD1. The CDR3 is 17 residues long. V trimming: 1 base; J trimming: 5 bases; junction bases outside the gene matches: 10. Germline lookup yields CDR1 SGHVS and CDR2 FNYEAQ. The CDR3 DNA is TGTGCCAGCAGCTTAGGCACCGGGACAGGAGGGAACAATGAGCAGTTCTTC. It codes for CASSLGTGTGGNNEQFF.

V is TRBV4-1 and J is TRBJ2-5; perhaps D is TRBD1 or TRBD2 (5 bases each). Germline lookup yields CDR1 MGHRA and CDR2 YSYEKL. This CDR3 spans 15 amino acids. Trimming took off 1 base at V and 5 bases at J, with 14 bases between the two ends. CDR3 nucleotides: TGCGCCAGCAGCCAAGTCCGGGGCCCGACGGAGACCCAGTACTTC. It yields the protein CASSQVRGPTETQYF.

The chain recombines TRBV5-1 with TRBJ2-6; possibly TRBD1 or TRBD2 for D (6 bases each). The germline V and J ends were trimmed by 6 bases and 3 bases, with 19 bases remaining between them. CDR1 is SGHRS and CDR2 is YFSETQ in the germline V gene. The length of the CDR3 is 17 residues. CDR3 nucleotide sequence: TGCGCCAGCACCCTACCCCGGGGGCCGGGTGGGGCCAACGTCCTGACTTTC. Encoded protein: CASTLPRGPGGANVLTF.

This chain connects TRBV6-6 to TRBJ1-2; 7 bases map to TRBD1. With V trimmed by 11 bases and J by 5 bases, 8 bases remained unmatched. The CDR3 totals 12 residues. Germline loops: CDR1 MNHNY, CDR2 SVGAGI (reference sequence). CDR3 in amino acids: CAASGTAYGYTF. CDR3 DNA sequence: TGTGCCGCCTCCGGGACAGCTTATGGCTACACCTTC.

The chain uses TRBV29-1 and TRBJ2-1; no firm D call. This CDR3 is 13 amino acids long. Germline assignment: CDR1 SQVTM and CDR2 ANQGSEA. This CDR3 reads CSSSLETHNEQFF. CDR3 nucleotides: TGCAGTTCGAGTTTAGAGACCCACAATGAGCAGTTCTTC.

The CDR3 coding sequence is TGTGCCAGCAGTTACCCCCAGGGGGAACCCGGGGAGCTGTTTTTT. Its translation is CASSYPQGEPGELFF. The rearrangement joins TRBV6-6 to TRBJ2-2, with TRBD1 matching 7 bases. The ends lost 2 bases at V and 6 bases at J; junction bases unmatched: 6. The CDR3 extends over 15 amino acids. CDR1 is MNHNY and CDR2 is SVGAGI in the germline V gene (reference sequence).

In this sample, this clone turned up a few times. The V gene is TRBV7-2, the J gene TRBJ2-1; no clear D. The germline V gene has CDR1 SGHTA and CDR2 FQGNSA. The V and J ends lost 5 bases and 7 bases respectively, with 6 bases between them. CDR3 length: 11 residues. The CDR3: CASSRMNEQFF. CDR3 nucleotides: TGTGCCAGCAGCCGGATGAATGAGCAGTTCTTC.

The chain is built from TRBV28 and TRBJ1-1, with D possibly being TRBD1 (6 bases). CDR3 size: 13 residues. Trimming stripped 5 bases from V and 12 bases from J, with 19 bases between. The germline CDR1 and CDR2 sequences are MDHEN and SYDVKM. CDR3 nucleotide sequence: TGTGCCAGCAGTCATCCTCACAGGGTCGGAACTTTCTTT. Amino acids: CASSHPHRVGTFF.

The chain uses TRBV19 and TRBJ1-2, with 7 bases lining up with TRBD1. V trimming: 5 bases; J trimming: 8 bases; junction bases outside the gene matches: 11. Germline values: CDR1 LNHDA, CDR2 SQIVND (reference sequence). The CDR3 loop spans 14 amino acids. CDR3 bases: TGTGCCAGTAGTCCAAACGACAGGGTTAACGGCTACACCTTC. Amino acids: CASSPNDRVNGYTF.

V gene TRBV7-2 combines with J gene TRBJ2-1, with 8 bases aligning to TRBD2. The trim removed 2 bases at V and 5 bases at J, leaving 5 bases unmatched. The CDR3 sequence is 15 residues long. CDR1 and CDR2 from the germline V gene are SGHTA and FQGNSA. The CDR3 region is CASSLTSGNNNEQFF. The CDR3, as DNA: TGTGCCAGCAGCTTAACTAGCGGTAACAACAATGAGCAGTTCTTC.

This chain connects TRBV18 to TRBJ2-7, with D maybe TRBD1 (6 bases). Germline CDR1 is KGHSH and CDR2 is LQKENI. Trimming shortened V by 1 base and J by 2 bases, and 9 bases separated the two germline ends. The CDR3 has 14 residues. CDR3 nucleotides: TGTGCCAGCTCACCACGAAAGGGGGCCTACGAGCAGTACTTC. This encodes CASSPRKGAYEQYF.

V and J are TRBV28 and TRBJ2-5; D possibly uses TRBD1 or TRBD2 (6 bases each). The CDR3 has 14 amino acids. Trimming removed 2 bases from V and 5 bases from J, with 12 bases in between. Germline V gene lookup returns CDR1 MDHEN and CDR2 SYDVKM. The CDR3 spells CASSLLGAGETQYF. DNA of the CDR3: TGTGCCAGCAGTTTACTGGGGGCGGGGGAGACCCAGTACTTC.

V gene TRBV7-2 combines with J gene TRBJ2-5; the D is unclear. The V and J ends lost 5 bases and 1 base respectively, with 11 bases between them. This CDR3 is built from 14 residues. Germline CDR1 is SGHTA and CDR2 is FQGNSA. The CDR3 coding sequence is TGTGCCAGCAGCAGAGGCGGTAGCCAAGAGACCCAGTACTTC. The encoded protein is CASSRGGSQETQYF.

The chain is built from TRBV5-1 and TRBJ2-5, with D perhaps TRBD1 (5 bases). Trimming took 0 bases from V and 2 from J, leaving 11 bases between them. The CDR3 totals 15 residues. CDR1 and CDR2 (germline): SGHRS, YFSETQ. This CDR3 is CASSLAPQGQETQYF. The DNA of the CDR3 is TGCGCCAGCAGCTTGGCACCCCAGGGTCAAGAGACCCAGTACTTC. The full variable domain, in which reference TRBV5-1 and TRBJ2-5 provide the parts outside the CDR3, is KAGVTQTPRYLIKTRGQQVTLSCSPISGHRSVSWYQQTPGQGLQFLFEYFSETQRNKGNFPGRFSGRQFSNSRSEMNVSTLELGDSALYLCASSLAPQGQETQYFGPGTRLLVL.

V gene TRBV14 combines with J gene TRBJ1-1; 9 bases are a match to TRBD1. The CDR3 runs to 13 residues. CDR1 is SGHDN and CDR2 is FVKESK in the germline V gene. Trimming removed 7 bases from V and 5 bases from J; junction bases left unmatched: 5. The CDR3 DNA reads TGTGCCAGCAACCGACAGGGGGGGACTGAAGCTTTCTTT. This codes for CASNRQGGTEAFF.

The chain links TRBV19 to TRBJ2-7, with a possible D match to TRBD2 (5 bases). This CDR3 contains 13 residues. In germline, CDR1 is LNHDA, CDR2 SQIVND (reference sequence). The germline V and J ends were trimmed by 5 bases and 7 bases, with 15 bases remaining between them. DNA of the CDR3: TGTGCCAGTAGTGCACGACCGGAGCGGGAGCAGTACTTC. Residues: CASSARPEREQYF.

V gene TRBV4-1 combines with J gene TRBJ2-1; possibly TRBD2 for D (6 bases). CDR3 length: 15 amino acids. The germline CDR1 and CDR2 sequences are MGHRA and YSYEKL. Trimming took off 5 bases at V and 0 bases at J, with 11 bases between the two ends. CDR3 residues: CASSDPTSSYNEQFF. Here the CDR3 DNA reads TGCGCCAGCAGCGACCCGACTAGCTCCTACAATGAGCAGTTCTTC.

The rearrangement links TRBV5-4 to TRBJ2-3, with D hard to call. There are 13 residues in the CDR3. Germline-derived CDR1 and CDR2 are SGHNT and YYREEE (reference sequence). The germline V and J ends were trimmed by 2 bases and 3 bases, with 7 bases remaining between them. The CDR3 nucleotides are TGTGCCAGCAGCTTCCCTTTTACAGATACGCAGTATTTT. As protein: CASSFPFTDTQYF.

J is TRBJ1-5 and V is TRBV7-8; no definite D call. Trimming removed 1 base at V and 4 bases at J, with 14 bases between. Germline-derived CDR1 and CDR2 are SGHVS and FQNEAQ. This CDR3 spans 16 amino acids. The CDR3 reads CASSLGPGSVNQPQHF. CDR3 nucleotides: TGTGCCAGCAGCTTAGGTCCGGGATCTGTTAATCAGCCCCAGCATTTT. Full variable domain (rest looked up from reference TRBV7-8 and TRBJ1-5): GAGVSQSPRYKVAKRGQDVALRCDPISGHVSLFWYQQALGQGPEFLTYFQNEAQLDKSGLPSDRFFAERPEGSVSTLKIQRTQQEDSAVYLCASSLGPGSVNQPQHFGDGTRLSIL.

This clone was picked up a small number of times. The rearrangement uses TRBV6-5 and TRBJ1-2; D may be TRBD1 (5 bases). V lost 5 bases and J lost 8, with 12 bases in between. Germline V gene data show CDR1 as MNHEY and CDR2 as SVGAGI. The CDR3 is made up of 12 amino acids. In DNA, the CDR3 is TGTGCCAGCAGTCCCCCGGGACTAGGCTACACCTTC. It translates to CASSPPGLGYTF.

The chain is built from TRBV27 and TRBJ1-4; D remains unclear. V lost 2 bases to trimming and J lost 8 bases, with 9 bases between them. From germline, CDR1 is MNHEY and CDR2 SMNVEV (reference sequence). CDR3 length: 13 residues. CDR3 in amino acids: CASSLVEGEKLFF. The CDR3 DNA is TGTGCCAGCAGTTTAGTAGAGGGCGAAAAACTGTTTTTT.

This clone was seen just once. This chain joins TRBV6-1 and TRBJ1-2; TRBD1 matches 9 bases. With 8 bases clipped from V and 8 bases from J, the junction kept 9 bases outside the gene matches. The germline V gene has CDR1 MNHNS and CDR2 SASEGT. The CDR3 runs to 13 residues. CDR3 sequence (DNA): TGTGCCAGCTACCCCCGGGACAGGGTAGGCTACACCTTC. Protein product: CASYPRDRVGYTF.

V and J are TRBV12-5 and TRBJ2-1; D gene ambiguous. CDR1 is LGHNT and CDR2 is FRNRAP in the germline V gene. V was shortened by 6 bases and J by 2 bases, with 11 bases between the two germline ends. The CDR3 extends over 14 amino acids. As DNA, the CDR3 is TGTGCTAGTGGCAAAGACATAACCTACAATGAGCAGTTCTTC. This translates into CASGKDITYNEQFF.

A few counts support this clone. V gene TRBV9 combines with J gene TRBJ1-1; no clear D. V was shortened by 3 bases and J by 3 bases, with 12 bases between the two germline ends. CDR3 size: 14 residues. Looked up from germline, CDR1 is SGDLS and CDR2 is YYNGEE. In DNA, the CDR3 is TGTGCCAGCAGCGCCTGGCCTGAGGACACTGAAGCTTTCTTT. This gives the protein CASSAWPEDTEAFF. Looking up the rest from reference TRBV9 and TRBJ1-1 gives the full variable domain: DSGVTQTPKHLITATGQRVTLRCSPRSGDLSVYWYQQSLDQGLQFLIQYYNGEERAKGNILERFSAQQFPDLHSELNLSSLELGDSALYFCASSAWPEDTEAFFGQGTRLTVV.

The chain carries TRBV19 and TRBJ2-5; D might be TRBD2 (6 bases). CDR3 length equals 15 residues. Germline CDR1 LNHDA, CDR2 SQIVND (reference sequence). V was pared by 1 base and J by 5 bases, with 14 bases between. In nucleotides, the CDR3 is TGTGCCAGTAGTATAGGGGGAGGCCGTAAGGAGACCCAGTACTTC. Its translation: CASSIGGGRKETQYF. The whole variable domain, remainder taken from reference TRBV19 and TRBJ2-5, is DGGITQSPKYLFRKEGQNVTLSCEQNLNHDAMYWYRQDPGQGLRLIYYSQIVNDFQKGDIAEGYSVSREKKESFPLTVTSAQKNPTAFYLCASSIGGGRKETQYFGPGTRLLVL.

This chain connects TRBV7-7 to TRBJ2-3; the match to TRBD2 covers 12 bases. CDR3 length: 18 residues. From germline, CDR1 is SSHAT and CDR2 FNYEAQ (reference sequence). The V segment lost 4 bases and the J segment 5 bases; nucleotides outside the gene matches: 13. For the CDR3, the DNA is TGTGCCAGCAGCTCCCGGGCTAGCGGGAGGGCCCCCCAAGATACGCAGTATTTT. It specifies CASSSRASGRAPQDTQYF.

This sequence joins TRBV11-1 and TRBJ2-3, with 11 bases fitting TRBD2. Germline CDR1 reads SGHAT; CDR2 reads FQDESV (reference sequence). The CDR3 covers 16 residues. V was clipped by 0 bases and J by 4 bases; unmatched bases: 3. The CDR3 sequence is CASSLAVAGGPDTQYF. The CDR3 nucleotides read TGTGCCAGCAGCTTAGCGGTAGCGGGGGGGCCAGATACGCAGTATTTT.